Detailed here is one T cell receptor beta chain. The antigen is unknown. Trimming at V came to 2 bases and at J to 15 bases, leaving 12 bases not matched to a gene. CDR1 and CDR2 (germline): SNHLY, FYNNEI. There are 15 residues in the CDR3. The table came from immunoSEQ multiplex PCR; TCRdb's copy has only in-frame clones and leaves some out. The sample contains tens of thousands of clones, roughly 89% of which appear only once. This sample stems from a study of cytomegalovirus exposure and HLA in healthy donors. Whole-study findings and limits: With high specificity and sensitivity, the classifier reportedly diagnosed cytomegalovirus status.

The specimen was PBMCs. This chain joins TRBV2 and TRBJ2-1, with 11 bases that match TRBD2. The receptor was derived from a young woman in good health and CMV-seropositive. The CDR3, as DNA: TGTGCCAGCAGTGAAAGTAGCGGGAGGGCCCTCTCGGGGTTCTTC. Its protein product is CASSESSGRALSGFF.